This TCR beta chain is drawn from a study of blood T cell repertoires in COVID-19. The table came from immunoSEQ multiplex PCR; TCRdb's copy has only in-frame clones and leaves some out. The sample records about 67,000 clones, approximately 79% being singletons. The table lists this clone with a few counts. With 5 bases clipped from V and 5 bases from J, the junction kept 3 bases outside the gene matches. Germline loops: CDR1 MNHEY, CDR2 SMNVEV (reference sequence). This CDR3 comprises 13 residues. The source is a woman in her sixties or seventies with acute or convalescent COVID-19. V and J are TRBV27 and TRBJ1-2; 9 bases map to TRBD1. Sequencing input: peripheral blood. DNA of the CDR3: TGTGCCAGCAGTACCGGGACAGGGTATGGCTACACCTTC. Translating it yields CASSTGTGYGYTF.